Below, 9 T cell receptor beta chains from the same sample are listed, as sequenced in a study of cytomegalovirus exposure and HLA in healthy donors. The PCR employed 60 Vbeta primers together with 13 Jbeta primers. TCRdb keeps only in-frame clones here, not all; method: immunoSEQ multiplex PCR. The data contain some 250,000 clones, about four fifths of them singletons. Sequencing input: PBMCs. These receptors were collected from a woman in her forties in good health and CMV-seropositive.

This clone was detected a few times. The chain combines TRBV30 with TRBJ1-1; D is possibly TRBD1 (5 bases). This CDR3 is built from 12 residues. The germline CDR1 and CDR2 sequences are GTSNPN and SVGIG (reference sequence). The V end lost 3 bases, the J end lost 8 bases, and 13 bases lay between the germline ends. CDR3: CAWRWGGAEAFF. The CDR3, as DNA: TGTGCCTGGAGATGGGGAGGGGCAGAAGCTTTCTTT.

The chain uses TRBV30 and TRBJ2-7; D may be TRBD2 (5 bases). The germline V and J ends were trimmed by 3 bases and 0 bases, with 6 bases remaining between them. The germline gives CDR1 GTSNPN, CDR2 SVGIG (reference sequence). This CDR3 region has 12 residues. The CDR3 loop is CAWSGDSYEQYF. The CDR3, as DNA: TGTGCCTGGAGCGGGGACTCCTACGAGCAGTACTTC. The full variable domain, with the rest looked up from reference TRBV30 and TRBJ2-7, is SQTIHQWPATLVQPVGSPLSLECTVEGTSNPNLYWYRQAAGRGLQLLFYSVGIGQISSEVPQNLSASRPQDRQFILSSKKLLLSDSGFYLCAWSGDSYEQYFGPGTRLTVT.

The chain has TRBV5-1 and TRBJ1-5, with a possible D match to TRBD1 (6 bases). The length of the CDR3 is 17 residues. Trimming shortened V by 0 bases and J by 0 bases, and 13 bases separated the two germline ends. Germline V gene lookup returns CDR1 SGHRS and CDR2 YFSETQ. CDR3 nucleotide sequence: TGCGCCAGCAGCTTGGGAGGACAGTCTTATAGCAATCAGCCCCAGCATTTT. This gives the protein CASSLGGQSYSNQPQHF.

The chain carries TRBV5-1 and TRBJ2-1, with TRBD1 identical over 7 bases. V dropped 4 bases and J dropped 9; count of bases not matched to a gene: 4. The CDR3 extends over 12 amino acids. Germline V gene lookup returns CDR1 SGHRS and CDR2 YFSETQ. The CDR3: CASSPEGAEQFF. The CDR3 DNA follows: TGCGCCAGCAGCCCCGAGGGGGCTGAGCAGTTCTTC. The whole variable domain, filled in from reference TRBV5-1 and TRBJ2-1, reads KAGVTQTPRYLIKTRGQQVTLSCSPISGHRSVSWYQQTPGQGLQFLFEYFSETQRNKGNFPGRFSGRQFSNSRSEMNVSTLELGDSALYLCASSPEGAEQFFGPGTRLTVL.

The rearrangement uses TRBV6-1 and TRBJ1-2, with D possibly matching TRBD1 (6 bases). Germline V gives CDR1 MNHNS, CDR2 SASEGT. The ends were cut back, 5 bases at V and 8 bases at J, with 18 bases in the middle. The CDR3 consists of 14 residues. Here the CDR3 reads CASSSSDRLRGYTF. For the CDR3, the DNA is TGTGCCAGCAGTTCTTCCGACAGGCTCCGAGGCTACACCTTC.

The gene calls are TRBV30 and TRBJ2-5, with a tentative D call TRBD1 (5 bases). With 5 bases removed from V and 5 bases from J, the gap between germline ends came to 15 bases. The CDR3 has 13 amino acids. The V gene's germline CDR1 is GTSNPN and CDR2 SVGIG (reference sequence). The CDR3 loop reads CAWGAQVQETQYF. The CDR3, as DNA: TGTGCCTGGGGGGCCCAGGTACAGGAGACCCAGTACTTC.

V is TRBV18 and J is TRBJ2-7; TRBD1 matches at 7 bases. The V segment lost 4 bases and the J segment 5 bases; nucleotides outside the gene matches: 11. Germline-derived CDR1 and CDR2 are KGHSH and LQKENI. This CDR3 has 15 residues. CDR3 in DNA: TGTGCCAGCTCACAGAACAGGGGCCTTGGGGACGAGCAGTACTTC. Translated: CASSQNRGLGDEQYF.

The chain couples TRBV6-6 to TRBJ1-2; 9 bases line up with TRBD1. Germline lookup yields CDR1 MNHNY and CDR2 SVGAGI (reference sequence). The CDR3 covers 14 residues. Unmatched junction bases numbered 3, after V lost 4 bases and J lost 3 bases. CDR3 loop: CASSLQGADYGYTF. The DNA of the CDR3 is TGTGCCAGCAGTTTACAGGGGGCTGACTATGGCTACACCTTC.

This clone was seen a handful of times. The genes are TRBV6-4 and TRBJ1-1; D not resolved. This CDR3 region has 14 residues. Germline V lookup: CDR1 MRHNA, CDR2 SNTAGT. Trimming shortened V by 5 bases and J by 6 bases, and 16 bases separated the two germline ends. Written as DNA, the CDR3 is TGTGCCAGCAGTAGGGAGGGCGGCTTCTCTGAAGCTTTCTTT. It encodes CASSREGGFSEAFF.